This T cell receptor beta chain originates from a study of beta chain features in type 1 diabetes. Study-level findings and limits: Significant though moderate, a shortening of TCRB CDR3s appeared in all four CD4+ subsets of Type 1 diabetes patients. Naive, central memory and Treg TCRB repertoires seemed to resemble each other more closely in patients than they did in healthy donors. These data did not resolve whether HLA type affects TCRB rearrangement.

CDR1 and CDR2 from the germline V gene are SGHRS and YFSETQ. The V end was cut by 4 bases, the J end by 7 bases, with 16 bases between. The length of the CDR3 is 14 residues. As to this clone: Its antigen is as yet unknown.

The study reverse transcribed the entire isolated RNA, so it sequenced expressed TCRB transcripts. Using immunoSEQ multiplex PCR, the repertoire was profiled, and TCRdb retains in-frame clones only, with some absent. The data show more than 550,000 clones, over 12% seen once. The chain employs TRBV5-1 and TRBJ2-3; weak D call: TRBD2 (6 bases). This receptor was obtained from a man between 18 and 35 years old with type 1 diabetes. The specimen sequenced was naive CD4+ T cells from blood. This CDR3 is CASSPTRGLNTQYF. The CDR3 DNA reads TGCGCCAGCAGCCCGACGCGGGGTTTGAATACGCAGTATTTT.